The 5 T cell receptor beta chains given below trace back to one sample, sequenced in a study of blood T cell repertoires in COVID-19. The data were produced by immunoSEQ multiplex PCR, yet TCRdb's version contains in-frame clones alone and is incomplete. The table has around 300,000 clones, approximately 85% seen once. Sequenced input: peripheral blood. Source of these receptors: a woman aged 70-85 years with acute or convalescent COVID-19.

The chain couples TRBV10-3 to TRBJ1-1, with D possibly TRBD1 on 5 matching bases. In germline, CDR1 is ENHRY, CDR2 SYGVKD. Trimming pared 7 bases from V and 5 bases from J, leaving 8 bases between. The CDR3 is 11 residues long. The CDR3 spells CAITGGTEAFF. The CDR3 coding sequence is TGTGCCATCACCGGGGGAACTGAAGCTTTCTTT.

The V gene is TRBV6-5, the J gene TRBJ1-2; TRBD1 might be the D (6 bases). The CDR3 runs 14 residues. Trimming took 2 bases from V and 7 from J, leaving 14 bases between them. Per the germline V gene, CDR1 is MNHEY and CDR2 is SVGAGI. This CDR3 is CASSYDKQGLGYTF. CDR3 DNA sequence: TGTGCCAGCAGTTACGATAAACAGGGTCTTGGCTACACCTTC.

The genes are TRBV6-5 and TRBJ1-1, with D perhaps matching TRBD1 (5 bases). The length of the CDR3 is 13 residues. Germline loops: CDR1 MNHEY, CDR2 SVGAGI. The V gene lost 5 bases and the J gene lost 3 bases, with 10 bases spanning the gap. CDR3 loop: CASSPRVYTEAFF. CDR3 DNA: TGTGCCAGCAGTCCCAGGGTCTACACTGAAGCTTTCTTT.

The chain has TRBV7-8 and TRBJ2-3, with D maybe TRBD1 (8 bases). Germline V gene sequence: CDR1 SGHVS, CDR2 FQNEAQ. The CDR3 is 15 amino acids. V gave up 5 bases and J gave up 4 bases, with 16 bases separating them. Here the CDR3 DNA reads TGTGCCAGCAGCCAAACGGGGGGACAGGCAGATACGCAGTATTTT. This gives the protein CASSQTGGQADTQYF.

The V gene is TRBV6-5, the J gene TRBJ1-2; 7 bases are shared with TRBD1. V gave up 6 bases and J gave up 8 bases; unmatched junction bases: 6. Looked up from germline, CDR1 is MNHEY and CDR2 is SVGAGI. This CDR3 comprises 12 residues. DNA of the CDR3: TGTGCCAGCAGCCCAGGGGGAGGAGGCTACACCTTC. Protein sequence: CASSPGGGGYTF.